This TCR beta chain stems from a study of technical replicates of blood from a handful of donors. The CDR3 spans 13 residues. The V segment lost 5 bases and the J segment 2 bases; nucleotides outside the gene matches: 2. The germline gives CDR1 MDHEN, CDR2 SYDVKM. Produced via immunoSEQ multiplex PCR; TCRdb's table is partial and in-frame only. The sample shows fewer than 95,000 clones, 94% of them seen only once. Sequenced sample: T cells isolated from PBMCs. The chain links TRBV28 to TRBJ1-1, with 7 bases lining up with TRBD1. The TCR comes from a human donor in good health. In DNA form, the CDR3 reads TGTGCCAGCAGTCGGACAGGTAACACTGAAGCTTTCTTT. This encodes CASSRTGNTEAFF.